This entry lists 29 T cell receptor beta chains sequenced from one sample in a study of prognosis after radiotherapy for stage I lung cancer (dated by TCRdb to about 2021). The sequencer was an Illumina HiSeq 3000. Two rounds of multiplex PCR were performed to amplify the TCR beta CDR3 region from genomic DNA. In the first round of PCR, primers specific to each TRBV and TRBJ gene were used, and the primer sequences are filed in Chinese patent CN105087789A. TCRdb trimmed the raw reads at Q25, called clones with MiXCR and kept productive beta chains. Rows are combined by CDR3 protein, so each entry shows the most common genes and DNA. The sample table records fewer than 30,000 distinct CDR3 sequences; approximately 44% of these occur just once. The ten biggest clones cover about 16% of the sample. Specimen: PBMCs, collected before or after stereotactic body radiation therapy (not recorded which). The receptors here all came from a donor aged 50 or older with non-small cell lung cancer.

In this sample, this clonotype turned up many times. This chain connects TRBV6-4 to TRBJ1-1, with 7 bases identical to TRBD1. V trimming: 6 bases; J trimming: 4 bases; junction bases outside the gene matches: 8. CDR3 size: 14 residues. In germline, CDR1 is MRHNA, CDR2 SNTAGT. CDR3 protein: CASSHHGTATEAFF. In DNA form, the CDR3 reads TGTGCCAGCAGCCACCACGGGACAGCCACTGAAGCTTTCTTT.

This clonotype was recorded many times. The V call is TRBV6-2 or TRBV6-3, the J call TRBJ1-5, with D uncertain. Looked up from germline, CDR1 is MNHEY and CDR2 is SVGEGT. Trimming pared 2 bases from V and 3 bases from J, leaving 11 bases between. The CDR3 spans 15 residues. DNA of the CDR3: TGTGCCAGCAGTTACGAAGGCCAACCCAATCAGCCCCAGCATTTT. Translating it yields CASSYEGQPNQPQHF.

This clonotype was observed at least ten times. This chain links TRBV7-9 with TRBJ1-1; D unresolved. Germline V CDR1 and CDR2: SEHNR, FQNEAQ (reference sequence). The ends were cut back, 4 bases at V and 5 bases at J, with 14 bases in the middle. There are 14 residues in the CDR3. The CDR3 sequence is CASSSSETGTEAFF. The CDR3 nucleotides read TGTGCCAGCAGCTCTAGTGAAACTGGAACTGAAGCTTTCTTT.

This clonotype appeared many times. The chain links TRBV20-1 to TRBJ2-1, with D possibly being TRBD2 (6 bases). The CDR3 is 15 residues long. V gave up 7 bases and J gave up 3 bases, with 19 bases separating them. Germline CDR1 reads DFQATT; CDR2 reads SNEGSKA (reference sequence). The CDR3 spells CSVPLRERLYNEQFF. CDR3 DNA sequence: TGCAGTGTCCCACTTCGGGAGCGACTCTACAATGAGCAGTTCTTC.

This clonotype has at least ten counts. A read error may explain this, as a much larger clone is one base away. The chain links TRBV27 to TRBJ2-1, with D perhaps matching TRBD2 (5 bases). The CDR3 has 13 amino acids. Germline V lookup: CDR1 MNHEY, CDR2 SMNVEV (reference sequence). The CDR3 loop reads CASSLPGYNVQFF. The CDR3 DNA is TGTGCCAGCAGTTTACCGGGGTACAATGTGCAGTTCTTC.

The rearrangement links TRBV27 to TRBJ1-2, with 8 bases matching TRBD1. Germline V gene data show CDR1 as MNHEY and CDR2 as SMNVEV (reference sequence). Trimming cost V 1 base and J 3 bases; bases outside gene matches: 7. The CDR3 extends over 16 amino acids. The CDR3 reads CASSLLLDRAYYGYTF. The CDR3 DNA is TGTGCCAGCAGTTTATTATTGGACAGGGCTTACTATGGCTACACCTTC.

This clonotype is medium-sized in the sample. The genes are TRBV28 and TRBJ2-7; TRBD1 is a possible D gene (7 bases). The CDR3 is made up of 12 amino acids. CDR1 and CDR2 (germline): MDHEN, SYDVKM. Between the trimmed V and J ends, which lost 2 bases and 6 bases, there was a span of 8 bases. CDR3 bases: TGTGCCAGCAGTTTACAGGGGGGCGAGCAGTACTTC. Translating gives CASSLQGGEQYF.

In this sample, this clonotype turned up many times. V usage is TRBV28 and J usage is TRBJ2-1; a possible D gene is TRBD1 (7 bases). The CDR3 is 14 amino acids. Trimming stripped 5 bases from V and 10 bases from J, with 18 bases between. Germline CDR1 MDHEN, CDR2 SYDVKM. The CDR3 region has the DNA TGTGCCAGCAGTGAAAACAGGGGCGCGGGGGAGCAGTTCTTC. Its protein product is CASSENRGAGEQFF.

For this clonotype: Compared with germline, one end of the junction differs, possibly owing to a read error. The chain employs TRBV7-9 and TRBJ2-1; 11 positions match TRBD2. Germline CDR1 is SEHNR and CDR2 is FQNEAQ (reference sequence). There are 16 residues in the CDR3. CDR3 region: CASSPWTSGWVGEHFF. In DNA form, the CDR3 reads TGTGCCAGCAGCCCATGGACTAGCGGGTGGGTCGGTGAGCATTTCTTC. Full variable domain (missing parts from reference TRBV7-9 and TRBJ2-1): DTGVSQNPRHKITKRGQNVTFRCDPISEHNRLYWYRQTLGQGPEFLTYFQNEAQLEKSRLLSDRFSAERPKGSFSTLEIQRTEQGDSAMYLCASSPWTSGWVGEHFFGPGTRLTVL.

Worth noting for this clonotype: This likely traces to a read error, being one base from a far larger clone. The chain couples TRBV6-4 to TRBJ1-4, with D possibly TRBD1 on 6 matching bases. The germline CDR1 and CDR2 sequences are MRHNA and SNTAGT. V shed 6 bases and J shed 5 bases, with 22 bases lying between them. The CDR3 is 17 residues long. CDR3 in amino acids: CASRHYPQGRGNEKLFF. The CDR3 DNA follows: TGTGCCAGCAGACACTACCCACAGGGACGCGGGAATGAAAAACTGTTTTTT.

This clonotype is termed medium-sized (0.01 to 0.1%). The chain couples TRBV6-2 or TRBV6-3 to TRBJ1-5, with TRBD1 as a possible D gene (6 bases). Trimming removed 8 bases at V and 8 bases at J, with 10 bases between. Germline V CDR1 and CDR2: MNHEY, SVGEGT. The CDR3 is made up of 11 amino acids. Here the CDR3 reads CASGGEEPQHF. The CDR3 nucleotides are TGTGCCAGCGGGGGCGAGGAGCCCCAGCATTTT.

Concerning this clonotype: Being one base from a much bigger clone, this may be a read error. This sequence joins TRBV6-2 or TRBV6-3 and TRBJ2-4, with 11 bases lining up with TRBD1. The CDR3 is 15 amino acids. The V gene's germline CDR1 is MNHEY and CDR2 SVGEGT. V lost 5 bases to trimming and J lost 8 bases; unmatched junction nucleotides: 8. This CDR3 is CASSLPGTGGDIQYF. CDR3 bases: TGTGCCAGCAGTCTACCCGGGACAGGGGGGGACATTCAGTACTTC.

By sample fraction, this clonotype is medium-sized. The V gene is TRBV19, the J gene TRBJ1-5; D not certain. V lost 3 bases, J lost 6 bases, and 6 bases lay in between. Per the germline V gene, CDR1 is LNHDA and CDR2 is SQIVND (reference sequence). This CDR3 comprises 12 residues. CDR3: CASSMVGQPQHF. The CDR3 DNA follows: TGTGCCAGTAGTATGGTAGGTCAGCCCCAGCATTTT.

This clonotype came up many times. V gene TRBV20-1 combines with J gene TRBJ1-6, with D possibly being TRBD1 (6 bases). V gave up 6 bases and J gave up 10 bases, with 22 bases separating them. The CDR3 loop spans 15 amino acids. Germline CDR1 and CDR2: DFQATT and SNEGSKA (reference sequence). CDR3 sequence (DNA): TGCAGTGCCGTAAAACAGGGTTTCGGCTACTCACCCCTCCACTTT. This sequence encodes CSAVKQGFGYSPLHF.

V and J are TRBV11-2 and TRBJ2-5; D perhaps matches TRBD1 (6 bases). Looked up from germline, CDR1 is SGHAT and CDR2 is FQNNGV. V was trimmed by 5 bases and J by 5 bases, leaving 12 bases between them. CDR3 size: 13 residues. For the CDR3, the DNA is TGTGCCAGCAGCGAAGACAGGCCGGAGACCCAGTACTTC. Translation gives CASSEDRPETQYF.

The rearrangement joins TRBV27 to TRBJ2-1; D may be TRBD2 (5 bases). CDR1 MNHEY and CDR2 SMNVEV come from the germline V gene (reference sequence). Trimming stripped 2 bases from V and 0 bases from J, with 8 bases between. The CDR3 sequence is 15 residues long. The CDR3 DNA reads TGTGCCAGCAGTTTAACCAGCGGCTCCTACAATGAGCAGTTCTTC. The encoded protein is CASSLTSGSYNEQFF.

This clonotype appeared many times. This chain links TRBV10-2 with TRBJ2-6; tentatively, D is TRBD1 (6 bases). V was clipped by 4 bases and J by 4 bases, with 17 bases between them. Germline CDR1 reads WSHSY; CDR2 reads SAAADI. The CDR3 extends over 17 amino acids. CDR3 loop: CASSGRGQAPGANVLTF. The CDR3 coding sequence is TGCGCCAGCAGTGGCAGGGGCCAGGCTCCAGGGGCCAACGTCCTGACTTTC.

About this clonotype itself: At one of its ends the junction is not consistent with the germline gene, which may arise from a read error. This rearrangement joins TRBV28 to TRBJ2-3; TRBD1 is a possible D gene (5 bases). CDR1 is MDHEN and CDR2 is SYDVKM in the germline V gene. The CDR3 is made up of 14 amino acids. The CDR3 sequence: CPSSFVQGTDTQYF. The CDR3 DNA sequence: TGTCCCAGCAGTTTTGTGCAGGGCACCGATACGCAGTATTTT.

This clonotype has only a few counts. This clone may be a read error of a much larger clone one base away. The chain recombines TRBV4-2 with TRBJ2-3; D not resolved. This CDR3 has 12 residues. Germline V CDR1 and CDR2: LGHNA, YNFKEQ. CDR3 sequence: CASSQSTYTQYF. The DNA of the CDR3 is TGTGCCAGCAGCCAGAGCACATATACGCAGTATTTT.

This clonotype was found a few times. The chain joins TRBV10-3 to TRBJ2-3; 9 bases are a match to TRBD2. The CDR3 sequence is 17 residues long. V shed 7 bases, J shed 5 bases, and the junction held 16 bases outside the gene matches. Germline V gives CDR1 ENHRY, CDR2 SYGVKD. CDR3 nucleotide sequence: TGTGCCATCAAGGGGGCTAGCGGGGTCGCTCAGGGAGATACGCAGTATTTT. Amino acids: CAIKGASGVAQGDTQYF.

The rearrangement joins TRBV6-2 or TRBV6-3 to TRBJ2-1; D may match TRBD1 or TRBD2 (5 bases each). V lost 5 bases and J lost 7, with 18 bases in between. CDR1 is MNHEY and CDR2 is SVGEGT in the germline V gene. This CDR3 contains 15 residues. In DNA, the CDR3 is TGTGCCAGCAGTGAAGAAGAGGGGAGTGTAAATGAGCAGTTCTTC. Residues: CASSEEEGSVNEQFF.

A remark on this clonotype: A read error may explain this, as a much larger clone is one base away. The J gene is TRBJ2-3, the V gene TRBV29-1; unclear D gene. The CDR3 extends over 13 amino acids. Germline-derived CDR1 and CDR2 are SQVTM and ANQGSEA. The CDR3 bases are TGCAGCTTTGAGCCGCGGAGCACAGATACGCAGTATTTT. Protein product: CSFEPRSTDTQYF.

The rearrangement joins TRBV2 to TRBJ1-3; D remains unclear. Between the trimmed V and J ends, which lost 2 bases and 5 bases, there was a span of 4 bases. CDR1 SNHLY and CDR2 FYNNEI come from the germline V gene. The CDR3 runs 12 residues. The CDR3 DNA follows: TGTGCCAGCAGTGAAAACCGAAACACCATATATTTT. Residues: CASSENRNTIYF.

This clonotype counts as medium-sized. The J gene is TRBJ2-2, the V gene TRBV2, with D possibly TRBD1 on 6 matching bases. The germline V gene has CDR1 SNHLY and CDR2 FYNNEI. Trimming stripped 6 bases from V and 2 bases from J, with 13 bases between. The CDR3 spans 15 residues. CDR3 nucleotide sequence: TGTGCCAGCAGGCTACAGACAGGAAACACCGGGGAGCTGTTTTTT. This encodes CASRLQTGNTGELFF.

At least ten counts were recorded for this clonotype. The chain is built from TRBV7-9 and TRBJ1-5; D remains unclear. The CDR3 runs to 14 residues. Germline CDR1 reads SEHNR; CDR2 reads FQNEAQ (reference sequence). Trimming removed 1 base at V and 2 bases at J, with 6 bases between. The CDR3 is CASSLETGNQPQHF. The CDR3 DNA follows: TGTGCCAGCAGCTTAGAGACGGGCAATCAGCCCCAGCATTTT.

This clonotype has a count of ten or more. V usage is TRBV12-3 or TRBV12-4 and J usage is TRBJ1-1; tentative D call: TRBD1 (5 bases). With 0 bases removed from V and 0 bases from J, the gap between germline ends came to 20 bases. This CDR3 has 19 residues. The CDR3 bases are TGTGCCAGCAGTTTAGCGGAATTGGGGCAGATTTCTATGAACACTGAAGCTTTCTTT. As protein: CASSLAELGQISMNTEAFF.

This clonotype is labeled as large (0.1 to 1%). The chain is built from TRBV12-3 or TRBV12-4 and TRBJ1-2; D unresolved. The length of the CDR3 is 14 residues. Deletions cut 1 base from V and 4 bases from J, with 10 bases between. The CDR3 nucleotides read TGTGCCAGCAGTTTAGGGAATCCCATCTATGGCTACACCTTC. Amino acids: CASSLGNPIYGYTF.

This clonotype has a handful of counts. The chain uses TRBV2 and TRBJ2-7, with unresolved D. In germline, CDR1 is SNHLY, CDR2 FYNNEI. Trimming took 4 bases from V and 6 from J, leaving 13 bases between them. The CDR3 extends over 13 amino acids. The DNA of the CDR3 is TGTGCCAGCAGTGGTCCCGAGCTGGGCGAGCAGTACTTC. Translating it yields CASSGPELGEQYF.

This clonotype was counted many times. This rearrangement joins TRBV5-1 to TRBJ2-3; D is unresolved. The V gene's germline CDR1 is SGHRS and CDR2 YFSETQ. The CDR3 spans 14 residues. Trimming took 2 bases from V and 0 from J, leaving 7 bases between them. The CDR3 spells CASSFLASTDTQYF. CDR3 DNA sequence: TGCGCCAGCAGCTTCTTGGCTAGCACAGATACGCAGTATTTT.